This record looks at one T cell receptor (beta chain) sequence and its context. Its binding antigen is unknown. Base qualities are missing; no much larger clone stands one base away. The data are from a study of cytomegalovirus exposure and HLA in healthy donors (dated 2017 in TCRdb). Background for the entire study: An earlier analysis of roughly 630 of the donors reported more than 250 Gb of sequence data and 100 million to 130 million unique TCR beta sequences from about 180 million T cells. An early release covering roughly 640 HLA-typed donors comprised approximately 290 gigabases of sequencing data and tens of millions of unique TCR sequences. The genetic ancestry cluster associated with self-reported Caucasian donors included around four fifths of the 300 to 400 genotyped donors. The aim of the study was to test whether cataloging public T cell receptors could identify signatures of past pathogen exposure. The T cell repertoires of under 750 subjects were profiled by immunosequencing and related to cytomegalovirus serostatus. Besides the first cohort of roughly 660 subjects, a separate validation cohort made up of some 110 different subjects was used. High-throughput TCR immunosequencing, statistical association of individual TCRs with disease status, and machine learning were combined to predict cytomegalovirus infection status. In a later analysis, previously published TCR beta repertoires from some 640 donors were re-analyzed and high-resolution HLA genotyping was added so that TCR occurrence patterns could be studied. The later analysis used no new phenotypic data to find candidate immune exposures, relying instead on TCR beta sequences and their occurrence across donors. An earlier analysis of 587 of the donors applied high-throughput TCR beta sequencing to assess whether each TCR beta V gene segment acted as functional or pseudogenic. Donor age, sex, ethnicity and CMV serostatus were compiled alongside the repertoire data. A later genetic analysis used genome-wide SNP genotypes for about 65% of the roughly 700 donors, treating that subset as a discovery cohort. Every repertoire in the discovery cohort had been generated on one and the same sequencing platform. HLA typing included class I and class II loci at four-digit resolution. Typing coverage differed by locus: A, B, C, DRB1 and DQB1 were typed in roughly 629-630 donors, DQA1 in 522, DPA1 in roughly 590, and DPB1 in roughly 470. About five DR-DQ haplotypes were handled as single units for association and clustering because linkage in the cohort was strong. Among 300 to 450 genotyped donors of the cohort, an average of 235,054 unique TCR beta nucleotide sequences were sequenced per donor, roughly 18% of them non-productive. Overall study results and their limits: The authors suggested that the approach could potentially be generalized to other disease states and immunological phenotypes. Cytomegalovirus status was reported to be diagnosed by the classifier with high specificity and sensitivity in both the original and validation cohorts. A later analysis found that most CMV-associated TCR beta chains appeared HLA-restricted, with HLA associations seemingly driven largely by CMV exposure. A few of the identified cytomegalovirus-associated TCR beta chains were confirmed in vitro to be specific for cytomegalovirus antigens. Because HLA typing was missing for some donors at each locus, association tests included only the typed subset. In a later analysis, the rate of TCR association differed among HLA loci, with DRB1 alleles having the most associated TCRs and HLA-C alleles having the fewest. An association between a missense DCLRE1C variant and V-gene and J-gene trimming of TCR beta chains was found in a later genetic analysis and replicated in an independent cohort. A further reported finding was that TCR beta sequences accurately predicted the HLA-A and HLA-B alleles for most subjects in the first cohort. The earlier analysis of a few hundred of the donors excluded some 16 rarely observed V segments, including chromosome 9 orphons, because counts were too low. An earlier analysis of around 500 of the donors showed that most TCR beta V segments appeared in productive rearrangements either about 87% or about 30% of the time, which broadly matched IMGT annotations. A later analysis found that HLA-associated TCR beta chains were more clonally expanded and had lower generation probabilities than equally common non-associated chains. Compared with the roughly 710-donor mean, donors in an Asian-associated ancestry cluster had fewer N-insertions in productive TCRs, according to a later genetic analysis. A later analysis reported that several top co-occurrence clusters appeared linked to parvovirus B19, influenza, CMV and Epstein-Barr virus. The cohort was sequenced for TCR beta chains only, and without alpha or paired-chain data the features that could be detected were limited. Some IMGT-functional V segments, including TRBV6-2 and TRBV6-3, could not be distinguished by the 87-base-pair reads and were therefore excluded. In a later analysis, some 17,000 TCR beta sequences were associated with specific HLA alleles at a false discovery rate of 0.05. Sequencing depth was assumed to be roughly uniform across donors in the presence/absence analyses, though that assumption may not hold. While some public TCRs were present in many individuals, most TCR sequences turned up only very rarely across donors. When HLA alleles, especially DR and DQ, strongly co-occurred, TCR associations were difficult to assign to individual alleles. For the cohort, immune exposure information was limited to CMV serostatus. A cluster of highly shared sequence variants was judged likely to represent a technical artifact of the sequencing pipeline. A total of 150 to 200 TCR beta chains were listed by the study as associated with cytomegalovirus. Linkage disequilibrium might explain the correlated functional status among segregating V segments, but an unknown experimental factor could not be excluded.

The cohort comprised 550 to 700 healthy bone marrow donors. At the time of sampling, every cohort member was nominally healthy, though immune exposures that went unrecorded were likely present. The donor tested CMV seronegative, placing the donor among the 350 or so seronegative members of the cohort. Each donor provided a peripheral blood sample, and peripheral blood mononuclear cells were used for TCR beta sequencing. Genomic DNA was extracted from the blood cell samples with the Qiagen DNeasy Blood Extraction Kit. The germline ends are 11 bases apart after V is trimmed by 2 bases and J by 10 bases. From the germline V gene, CDR1 is SQVTM and CDR2 is ANQGSEA. The CDR3 sequence holds 11 residues, the cysteine and phenylalanine included. Solely the CDR3 DNA is kept, with 33 bases framed from the first base. The library was built by means of the immunoSEQ multiplex PCR assay. A mixture of 60 forward primers for TCR Vbeta segments and 13 reverse primers for TCR Jbeta segments was used in the multiplex PCR. The CDR3 region of rearranged TCR beta genes was amplified from genomic DNA with a multiplex PCR assay. The amplified TCR beta libraries were sequenced on the Illumina HiSeq System as 87-base-pair reads. Per the authors' processing: A later analysis tallied 75 million to 95 million unique TCR beta chains across the 650 to 750 repertoires, and approximately 11 million of those chains were shared by two or more donors. Raw reads were error-corrected and collapsed into unique sequences with a nearest-neighbor algorithm that merged closely related sequences to remove PCR and sequencing errors. CDR3 sequences were aligned to IMGT reference sequences to assign V, D and J gene segments. Each retained sequence needed at least a six-nucleotide match to both a V gene segment and a J gene segment. Rearrangements were classified as productive when the CDR3 lacked stop codons and remained in frame with V and J, and all other rearrangements were classified as non-productive. Following IMGT convention, CDR3 was defined as the stretch from the second conserved V-encoded cysteine up to the conserved J-encoded phenylalanine. Sequences without an unambiguous match to a single V gene segment were excluded from the earlier analysis of 500 to 700 of the donors. An earlier analysis of 550 to 650 of the donors classified V segments as functional when productive rearrangements were above 56.7% and as segregating when the standard deviation between donors was above 5%. To diagnose cytomegalovirus status from the catalog of TCR beta chain sequences, a statistical classification framework was built. In a later analysis, V and J genes were assigned by comparing TCR nucleotide sequences against IMGT/GENE-DB human TR gene sequences. In a later analysis, CDR3 sequences and most-parsimonious VDJ recombination scenarios were assigned using the TCRdist pipeline. In a later analysis, every TCR beta chain was defined by the combination of its CDR3 amino acid sequence and its V-gene family, and reads without a unique V-gene family were dropped. In a later analysis, several hundred highly shared, low-generation-probability nucleotide sequences were removed to address suspected cross-contamination and a sequencing artifact. In a later analysis, a clonal expansion index for each public chain was calculated from normalized within-repertoire ranks of inferred template counts. In a later analysis, generation probabilities were computed using a VDJ recombination model fitted to out-of-frame rearrangements, and the results were checked against IGoR. A later analysis scored TCR-TCR, TCR-HLA and TCR-CMV co-occurrence with hypergeometric tests, applying a repertoire-size bias correction to TCR pairs. In a later analysis, false discovery rates were estimated by permuting HLA or CMV assignments 20 times. In a later analysis, co-occurring TCRs were grouped using DBSCAN, and TCRdist sequence similarity was added for clustering within HLA-allele-positive subsets. Repertoires with fewer than 30,000 or more than 120,000 public chains were left out of co-occurrence clustering, as were five repertoires with anomalous nucleotide sharing. In TCRdb, the immuneACCESS table is reduced to in-frame sequences with V and J assigned. These tables do not hold every clone; where another copy was compared, an unresolved V gene accounts for under half, and the others remain unexplained. Clone size and the V and J calls come from that table; the DNA yielded D and trimming. This sample gives roughly 81,000 clones in total; roughly 85% of them show up just once. The ten largest clones add up to 2% to 3% of the sample.

This clonotype was obtained from a man aged 30-40 years in good health and CMV-seronegative. The sequencing input was PBMCs. The chain is assembled from TRBV29-1 and TRBJ1-2; a weak D assignment points to TRBD1 (5 bases agree). The DNA sequence reads TGCAGCGTTGAAAGGGGTCTGGACTACACCTTC. It codes for CSVERGLDYTF.